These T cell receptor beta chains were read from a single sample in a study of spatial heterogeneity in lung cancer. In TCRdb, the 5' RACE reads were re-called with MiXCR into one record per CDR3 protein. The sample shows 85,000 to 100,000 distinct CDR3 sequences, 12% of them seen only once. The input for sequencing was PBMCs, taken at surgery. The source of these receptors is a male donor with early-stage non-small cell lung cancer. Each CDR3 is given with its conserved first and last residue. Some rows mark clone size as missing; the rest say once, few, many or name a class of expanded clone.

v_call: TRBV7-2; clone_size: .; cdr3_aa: CASSSGAPFYEQYF
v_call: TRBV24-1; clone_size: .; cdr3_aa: CATSDPGPGGNEQFF
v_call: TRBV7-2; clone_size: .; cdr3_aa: CASSLAVGFWEETQYF
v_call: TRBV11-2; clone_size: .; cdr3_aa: CASSFENDYGYTF
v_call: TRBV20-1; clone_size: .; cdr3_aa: CSASRQVGYNEQFF
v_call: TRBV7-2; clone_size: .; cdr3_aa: CASSLSHEQYF
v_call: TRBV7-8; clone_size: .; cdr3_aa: CASSLGELAGALFTDTQYF
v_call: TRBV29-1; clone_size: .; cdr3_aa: CSVIGQGSRGEQYF
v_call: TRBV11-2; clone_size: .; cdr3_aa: CASSLTGQDSNQPQHF
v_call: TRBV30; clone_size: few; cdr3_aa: CAWNPGLAGFLSGELFF
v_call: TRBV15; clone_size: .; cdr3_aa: CATSRELQAGANVLTF
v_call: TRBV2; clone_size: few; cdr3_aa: CASKGRGGYGYTF
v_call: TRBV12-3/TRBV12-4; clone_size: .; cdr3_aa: CASSSRQGRDYEQYF
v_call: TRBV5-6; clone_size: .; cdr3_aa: CASSFFLGTQETQYF
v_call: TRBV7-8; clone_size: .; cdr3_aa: CASSFSGTGSGGNQPQHF
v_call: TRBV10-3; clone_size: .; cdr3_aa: CAISGTGESPLHF
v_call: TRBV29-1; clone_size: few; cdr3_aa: CSARMAGEVFEQYF
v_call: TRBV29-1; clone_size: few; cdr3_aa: CSVEIWQGVHEQFF
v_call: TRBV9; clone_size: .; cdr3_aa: CASTNRQGQYATQYF
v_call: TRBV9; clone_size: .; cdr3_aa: CASSVQLAGYTGELFF
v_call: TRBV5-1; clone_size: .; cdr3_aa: CASSFVAGSSYEQYF
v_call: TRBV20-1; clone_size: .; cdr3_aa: CSASTGGRTYEQYF
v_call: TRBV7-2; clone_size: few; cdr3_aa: CASSWTAEKLFF
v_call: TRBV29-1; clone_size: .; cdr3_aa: CSVEATGPNYGYTF